A single sample is the source of the 16 T cell receptor beta chains below, sequenced in a study of vaccination effects on CD4 cells after COVID-19 (dated by TCRdb to between 2021 and 2024). To identify antigen-specific CD4+ T cell clonotypes by their expansion, the ViraFEST assay first stimulated PBMC with viral peptide pools and then applied TCR sequencing. After less than 13 days of culture, CD4+ T cells were isolated with the EasySep CD4+ T cell isolation kit. The absence of prior SARS-CoV-2 infection in healthy vaccine recipients was confirmed by negative nucleocapsid antibodies before and after vaccination. Library preparation employed the immunoSEQ multiplex PCR assay. The source is immuneACCESS, and TCRdb retained only in-frame sequences with V and J called. Part of the clones is not carried over; for the studies checked, unresolved V genes explain less than half of this, and the remainder is unexplained. The sample data list about 55,000 clones, and roughly two thirds of these were observed just once. 15% to 20% of the sample is taken by the ten largest.

These receptors' antigens are unknown. This material consisted of CD4+ T cells from PBMCs cultured with SARS-CoV-2 spike peptides, taken before COVID-19 vaccination. Sample cell subset or site, as interpreted from the label and publication: SARS-CoV-2 spike overlapping peptide pool stimulation. The receptors come from a human donor who received a COVID-19 vaccine.

This clone was seen a few times. The chain combines TRBV7-9 with TRBJ1-1, with 7 positions matching TRBD1. The CDR3 has 16 amino acids. Germline loops: CDR1 SEHNR, CDR2 FQNEAQ (reference sequence). V lost 5 bases, J lost 0 bases, and 9 bases stayed unmatched. The CDR3 protein is CASSLWDSYMNTEAFF. The CDR3 nucleotides read TGTGCCAGCAGCCTCTGGGACAGCTACATGAACACTGAAGCTTTCTTT.

The chain has TRBV2 and TRBJ1-2; a weak D match, TRBD1 (5 bases). With 6 bases removed from V and 8 bases from J, the gap between germline ends came to 19 bases. The V gene's germline CDR1 is SNHLY and CDR2 FYNNEI. This CDR3 is built from 14 residues. CDR3 region: CASRKLAGLEGYTF. DNA of the CDR3: TGTGCCAGCAGGAAATTGGCAGGGTTGGAGGGCTACACCTTC.

This sequence joins TRBV7-9 and TRBJ1-5; maybe TRBD1 (6 bases). The germline gives CDR1 SEHNR, CDR2 FQNEAQ (reference sequence). The CDR3 covers 16 residues. V lost 1 base and J 3 bases, leaving 13 bases between the germline ends. For the CDR3, the DNA is TGTGCCAGCAGCTTAGGCGGGGGCAGGCCCAATCAGCCCCAGCATTTT. Translated: CASSLGGGRPNQPQHF.

The chain employs TRBV5-1 and TRBJ2-7; D is undetermined. Germline V gene data show CDR1 as SGHRS and CDR2 as YFSETQ. The germline V and J ends were trimmed by 4 bases and 7 bases, with 18 bases remaining between them. The CDR3 consists of 14 residues. CDR3 in amino acids: CASSGGADFGEQYF. DNA for the CDR3: TGCGCCAGCAGCGGTGGTGCAGACTTTGGGGAGCAGTACTTC.

The chain uses TRBV25-1 and TRBJ1-2; D call uncertain. CDR3 size: 15 residues. V dropped 3 bases and J dropped 0 bases, with 11 bases sitting between them. Germline V CDR1 and CDR2: MGHDK, SYGVNS. CDR3 DNA sequence: TGTGCCAGCAGTGATTTTGGCAGTTCTAACTATGGCTACACCTTC. It codes for CASSDFGSSNYGYTF.

The rearrangement joins TRBV29-1 to TRBJ1-2; D not certain. V lost 1 base, J lost 4 bases, and 10 bases lay in between. The CDR3 extends over 13 amino acids. The V gene's germline CDR1 is SQVTM and CDR2 ANQGSEA. In DNA form, the CDR3 reads TGCAGCGTTGAAGTTAGTAACCGCTATGGCTACACCTTC. Translation: CSVEVSNRYGYTF.

The rearrangement uses TRBV7-9 and TRBJ2-7; 11 bases line up with TRBD2. The CDR3 sequence is 18 residues long. V lost 0 bases, J lost 1 base, and 8 bases stayed unmatched. Germline V gene data show CDR1 as SEHNR and CDR2 as FQNEAQ (reference sequence). CDR3 sequence (DNA): TGTGCCAGCAGCTTAGCAGAGACTAGCGGGATCAAGTCCTACGAGCAGTACTTC. Its protein product is CASSLAETSGIKSYEQYF.

V and J are TRBV27 and TRBJ2-7; 8 nucleotides agree with TRBD1. Trimming took 5 bases from V and 6 from J; bases not matched to a gene: 9. The length of the CDR3 is 14 residues. The germline gives CDR1 MNHEY, CDR2 SMNVEV (reference sequence). The CDR3 sequence is CASSPASQGGEQYF. The CDR3 coding sequence is TGTGCCAGCAGTCCCGCCTCACAGGGGGGCGAGCAGTACTTC.

A few counts support this clone. The V and J genes are TRBV10-3 and TRBJ2-3, with TRBD1 matching 7 bases. Per germline, CDR1 ENHRY and CDR2 SYGVKD. After removal of 6 bases from V and 0 bases from J, the junction contained 6 bases not matched to a gene. The CDR3 contains 15 residues. CDR3 sequence reads: CAISQGQLSTDTQYF. The CDR3 nucleotides are TGTGCCATCAGCCAGGGACAGCTGAGCACAGATACGCAGTATTTT.

This rearrangement joins TRBV7-9 to TRBJ2-2, with 8 bases that match TRBD2. V lost 5 bases to trimming and J lost 3 bases; unmatched junction nucleotides: 5. This CDR3 is built from 15 residues. Per germline, CDR1 SEHNR and CDR2 FQNEAQ (reference sequence). In DNA form, the CDR3 reads TGTGCCAGCAGCACCGGGACTAGTGACACCGGGGAGCTGTTTTTT. Amino acids: CASSTGTSDTGELFF. Using reference TRBV7-9 and TRBJ2-2 for the parts outside the CDR3, the full variable domain is DTGVSQNPRHKITKRGQNVTFRCDPISEHNRLYWYRQTLGQGPEFLTYFQNEAQLEKSRLLSDRFSAERPKGSFSTLEIQRTEQGDSAMYLCASSTGTSDTGELFFGEGSRLTVL.

The genes are TRBV7-9 and TRBJ2-1, with 12 bases aligning to TRBD2. The CDR3 length is 16 residues. The germline CDR1 and CDR2 sequences are SEHNR and FQNEAQ (reference sequence). J was trimmed by 3 bases and V by 5 bases; bases with no gene match: 5. CDR3 loop: CASSPRTSGVYNEQFF. In nucleotides, the CDR3 is TGTGCCAGCAGCCCGAGGACTAGCGGGGTCTACAATGAGCAGTTCTTC.

The chain joins TRBV10-3 to TRBJ1-1; 9 nucleotides line up with TRBD1. This CDR3 contains 14 residues. Germline V lookup: CDR1 ENHRY, CDR2 SYGVKD. Trimming cost V 3 bases and J 3 bases; bases outside gene matches: 2. The CDR3 region is CAISERQGDTEAFF. CDR3 DNA sequence: TGTGCCATCAGTGAAAGACAGGGGGACACTGAAGCTTTCTTT.

The table lists this clone with a few counts. The genes are TRBV2 and TRBJ1-5; 8 bases match TRBD1. This CDR3 comprises 15 residues. CDR1 is SNHLY, CDR2 FYNNEI, per germline. V lost 4 bases, J lost 6 bases, and 8 bases stayed unmatched. The CDR3 loop reads CASSARGLYGQPQHF. CDR3 in DNA: TGTGCCAGCAGTGCCAGGGGGCTATACGGTCAGCCCCAGCATTTT. Full variable domain (missing parts from reference TRBV2 and TRBJ1-5): EPEVTQTPSHQVTQMGQEVILRCVPISNHLYFYWYRQILGQKVEFLVSFYNNEISEKSEIFDDQFSVERPDGSNFTLKIRSTKLEDSAMYFCASSARGLYGQPQHFGDGTRLSIL.

This chain joins TRBV5-4 and TRBJ1-1; D unresolved. Trimming cost V 5 bases and J 2 bases, with 7 bases left between them. Germline CDR1 reads SGHNT; CDR2 reads YYREEE (reference sequence). This CDR3 spans 12 amino acids. The CDR3 bases are TGTGCCAGCAGATCCGTAAACACTGAAGCTTTCTTT. Amino acid sequence: CASRSVNTEAFF.

The chain has TRBV6-2 or TRBV6-3 and TRBJ1-5; D remains unclear. The CDR3 runs to 17 residues. Per the germline V gene, CDR1 is MNHEY and CDR2 is SVGEGT. With 4 bases removed from V and 4 bases from J, the gap between germline ends came to 20 bases. CDR3 residues: CASSSGWRGISNQPQHF. The CDR3 DNA follows: TGTGCCAGCAGTTCGGGTTGGCGCGGGATTTCTAATCAGCCCCAGCATTTT.

This chain connects TRBV6-5 to TRBJ2-3, with TRBD2 matching 12 bases. This CDR3 region has 15 residues. From germline, CDR1 is MNHEY and CDR2 SVGAGI. Trimming took 6 bases from V and 4 from J; bases not matched to a gene: 5. The DNA of the CDR3 is TGTGCCAGCAGGAGACTAGCGGGAGCCGCAGATACGCAGTATTTT. Translation gives CASRRLAGAADTQYF.